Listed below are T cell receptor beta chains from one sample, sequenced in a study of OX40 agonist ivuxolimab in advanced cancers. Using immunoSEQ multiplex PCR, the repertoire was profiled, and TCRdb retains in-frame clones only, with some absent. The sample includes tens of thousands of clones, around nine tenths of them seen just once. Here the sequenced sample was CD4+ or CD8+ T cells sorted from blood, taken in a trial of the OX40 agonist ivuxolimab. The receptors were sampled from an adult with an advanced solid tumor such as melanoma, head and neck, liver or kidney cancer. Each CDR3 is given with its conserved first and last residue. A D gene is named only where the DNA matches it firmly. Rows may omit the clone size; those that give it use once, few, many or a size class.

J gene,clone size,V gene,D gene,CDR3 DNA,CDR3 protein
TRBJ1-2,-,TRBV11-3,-,TGTGCCAGCAGCTTAGCGGGGGACGGTGGCTACACCTTC,CASSLAGDGGYTF
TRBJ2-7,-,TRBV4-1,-,TGCGCCAGCAGCCAATCCGCCCAATACTACGAGCAGTACTTC,CASSQSAQYYEQYF
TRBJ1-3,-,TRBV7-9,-,TGTGCCAGCAGCCTAACAAGAGTGAGCTCTGGAAACACCATATATTTT,CASSLTRVSSGNTIYF
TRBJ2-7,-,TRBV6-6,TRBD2,TGTGCCAGCAGGCGTGGGACTAGCGGGAGTTACGAGCAGTACTTC,CASRRGTSGSYEQYF
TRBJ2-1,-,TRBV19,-,TGTGCCAGTAGCGAACAGGGGGGGCTAGCGGGGCCACAGTTCTTC,CASSEQGGLAGPQFF
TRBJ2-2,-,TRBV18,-,TGTGCCAGCTCTCAACTGGGTGTCAACACCGGGGAGCTGTTTTTT,CASSQLGVNTGELFF
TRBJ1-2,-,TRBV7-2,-,TGTGCCAGCAACGCCTGGCCCACAGGGAGCATTACCTATGGCTACACCTTC,CASNAWPTGSITYGYTF
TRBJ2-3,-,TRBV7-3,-,TGTGCCAGCAGCTTAACAACCGGGAGATACGTTGCGCAGTATTTT,CASSLTTGRYVAQYF
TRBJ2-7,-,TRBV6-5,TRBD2,TGTGCCAGCAGACCAGCGGGGGTATCCGAGCAGTACTTC,CASRPAGVSEQYF
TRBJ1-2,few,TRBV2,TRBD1,TGTGCCAGCAGCACGGGACAGGACTATGGCTACACCTTC,CASSTGQDYGYTF
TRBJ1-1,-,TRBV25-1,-,TGTGCCAGCAGTGAATATACAAGAGCTTTCTTT,CASSEYTRAFF
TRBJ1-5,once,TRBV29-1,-,TGCAGCGTCCGGGTCGGGGTGAATCAGCCCCAGCATTTT,CSVRVGVNQPQHF
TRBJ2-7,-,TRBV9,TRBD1,TGTGCCAGCAGCGTAGAGGCAGGGGGCCCCTACGAGCAGTACTTC,CASSVEAGGPYEQYF
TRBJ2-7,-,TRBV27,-,TGTGCCAGCAGCTTCCGGGGAGACTACGAGCAGTACTTC,CASSFRGDYEQYF
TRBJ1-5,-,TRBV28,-,TGTGCCAGCAGGGGACATTTCAATCAGCCCCAGCATTTT,CASRGHFNQPQHF